One sample yielded the 18 T cell receptor beta chains listed below, sequenced in a study of blood T cell repertoires in COVID-19. The assay was immunoSEQ multiplex PCR, and TCRdb's table has in-frame clones only and misses some. This sample has just under 95,000 clones, with about 78% found just once. The sequenced sample consisted of peripheral blood. Every receptor here comes from a man aged 45 to 65 who had recovered from COVID-19.

The chain combines TRBV25-1 with TRBJ2-2; TRBD2 is a possible D gene (5 bases). The CDR3 runs to 15 residues. The germline V gene encodes CDR1 MGHDK and CDR2 SYGVNS. Trimming left V 4 bases short and J 4 bases short, with 13 bases between. The CDR3 DNA follows: TGTGCCAGCAGTGGCCCCGGGGTCGGCACCGGGGAGCTGTTTTTT. This gives the protein CASSGPGVGTGELFF.

The J gene is TRBJ1-1, the V gene TRBV4-2; maybe TRBD1 (5 bases). The CDR3 sequence is 14 residues long. The V end lost 5 bases, the J end lost 2 bases, and 12 bases lay between the germline ends. CDR1 and CDR2 from the germline V gene are LGHNA and YNFKEQ. The CDR3 nucleotides are TGTGCCAGCAGCACCAGCAGGGATAACACTGAAGCTTTCTTT. It translates to CASSTSRDNTEAFF.

The chain recombines TRBV2 with TRBJ2-7; a weak D match, TRBD1 (5 bases). This CDR3 has 13 residues. V shed 5 bases and J shed 3 bases, with 11 bases lying between them. Germline V gene lookup returns CDR1 SNHLY and CDR2 FYNNEI. As DNA, the CDR3 is TGTGCCAGCAGTCGCGGACAATACTACGAGCAGTACTTC. This gives the protein CASSRGQYYEQYF. The variable domain in full, with the rest retrieved from reference TRBV2 and TRBJ2-7, is EPEVTQTPSHQVTQMGQEVILRCVPISNHLYFYWYRQILGQKVEFLVSFYNNEISEKSEIFDDQFSVERPDGSNFTLKIRSTKLEDSAMYFCASSRGQYYEQYFGPGTRLTVT.

The chain joins TRBV12-3 or TRBV12-4 to TRBJ1-4; D is unclear. Trimming left V 4 bases short and J 5 bases short, with 5 bases between. This CDR3 comprises 12 residues. DNA of the CDR3: TGTGCCAGCAGTTCCTTCAATGAAAAACTGTTTTTT. Protein product: CASSSFNEKLFF.

The V and J genes are TRBV6-4 and TRBJ2-6; 7 positions match TRBD2. V dropped 7 bases and J dropped 2; count of bases not matched to a gene: 2. The CDR3 spans 14 residues. Germline V lookup: CDR1 MRHNA, CDR2 SNTAGT. This CDR3 reads CASKAGPGANVLTF. Written as DNA, the CDR3 is TGTGCCAGCAAAGCGGGGCCTGGGGCCAACGTCCTGACTTTC.

Only a few counts were recorded for this clone. This CDR3 is CASSTTGGYSMEQFF. The CDR3 DNA follows: TGTGCCAGTAGTACTACAGGGGGCTACTCGATGGAGCAGTTCTTC. J is TRBJ2-1 and V is TRBV19, with 9 bases fitting TRBD1. Trimming cost V 4 bases and J 10 bases; bases outside gene matches: 11. Germline V gene lookup returns CDR1 LNHDA and CDR2 SQIVND (reference sequence). The CDR3 loop spans 15 amino acids. Drawing the rest from reference TRBV19 and TRBJ2-1, the complete variable domain is DGGITQSPKYLFRKEGQNVTLSCEQNLNHDAMYWYRQDPGQGLRLIYYSQIVNDFQKGDIAEGYSVSREKKESFPLTVTSAQKNPTAFYLCASSTTGGYSMEQFFGPGTRLTVL.

V usage is TRBV5-4 and J usage is TRBJ2-6; D call uncertain. Trimming took 0 bases from V and 0 from J, leaving 7 bases between them. The CDR3 totals 16 residues. Germline V gives CDR1 SGHNT, CDR2 YYREEE (reference sequence). The CDR3 DNA follows: TGTGCCAGCAGCTTGGCCGGCGGCTCTGGGGCCAACGTCCTGACTTTC. Its protein product is CASSLAGGSGANVLTF.

The gene calls are TRBV19 and TRBJ1-6; 7 bases are shared with TRBD1. This CDR3 has 15 amino acids. CDR1 LNHDA and CDR2 SQIVND come from the germline V gene (reference sequence). With V trimmed by 5 bases and J by 13 bases, 14 bases remained unmatched. CDR3 in DNA: TGTGCCAGTAGTGCAGGACAGGCTCTTCGAGGGCCCCTCCACTTT. Translated: CASSAGQALRGPLHF.

J is TRBJ2-3 and V is TRBV15, with 7 bases matching TRBD2. This CDR3 has 13 residues. The germline V gene encodes CDR1 LNHNV and CDR2 YYDKDF (reference sequence). After removal of 6 bases from V and 6 bases from J, the junction contained 6 bases not matched to a gene. The CDR3 protein is CATRPGGMDTQYF. The CDR3 DNA reads TGTGCCACCAGACCCGGGGGGATGGATACGCAGTATTTT. The full variable domain, its missing parts supplied by reference TRBV15 and TRBJ2-3, is DAMVIQNPRYQVTQFGKPVTLSCSQTLNHNVMYWYQQKSSQAPKLLFHYYDKDFNNEADTPDNFQSRRPNTSFCFLDIRSPGLGDTAMYLCATRPGGMDTQYFGPGTRLTVL.

The chain recombines TRBV7-2 with TRBJ2-5, with 14 nucleotides matching TRBD2. The CDR3 runs to 16 residues. CDR1 and CDR2 from the germline V gene are SGHTA and FQGNSA. The junction had 7 bases not matched to a gene; V was cut back by 5 bases and J by 5 bases. CDR3 amino acids: CASSPRLAGGGETQYF. CDR3 coding DNA: TGTGCCAGCAGCCCCCGACTAGCGGGAGGGGGGGAGACCCAGTACTTC.

This clone has only a few counts. The chain links TRBV6-5 to TRBJ1-5, with D tentatively TRBD1 (6 bases). This CDR3 is built from 14 residues. Trimming cost V 6 bases and J 4 bases, with 13 bases left between them. CDR1 MNHEY and CDR2 SVGAGI come from the germline V gene. The CDR3 region has the DNA TGTGCCAGCAGACCCCAAACAGGGAATCAGCCCCAGCATTTT. Translating gives CASRPQTGNQPQHF.

This chain links TRBV10-3 with TRBJ1-3; unclear D gene. V lost 10 bases, J lost 0 bases, and 13 bases lay in between. Germline-derived CDR1 and CDR2 are ENHRY and SYGVKD. The CDR3 length is 14 residues. CDR3 DNA sequence: TGTGCCAGCAGAGTAGATTTCTCTGGAAACACCATATATTTT. Amino acids: CASRVDFSGNTIYF.

This rearrangement joins TRBV5-6 to TRBJ2-1, with a tentative D call TRBD2 (6 bases). Trimming pared 2 bases from V and 3 bases from J, leaving 12 bases between. CDR3 length: 15 amino acids. From germline, CDR1 is SGHDT and CDR2 YYEEEE. The CDR3 sequence: CASSFGRGNYNEQFF. For the CDR3, the DNA is TGTGCCAGCAGCTTCGGTCGGGGGAACTACAATGAGCAGTTCTTC.

The V gene is TRBV19, the J gene TRBJ1-1; 8 positions agree with TRBD1. The CDR3 covers 16 residues. Germline CDR1 reads LNHDA; CDR2 reads SQIVND (reference sequence). The ends lost 5 bases at V and 4 bases at J; junction bases unmatched: 12. The CDR3 coding sequence is TGTGCCAGTAGTCTCAGGACAGGGTTGTCCGGCACTGAAGCTTTCTTT. Encoded protein: CASSLRTGLSGTEAFF.

This rearrangement joins TRBV29-1 to TRBJ2-2; 7 nucleotides match TRBD1. After removal of 1 base from V and 5 bases from J, the junction contained 4 bases not matched to a gene. This CDR3 has 14 amino acids. Germline V lookup: CDR1 SQVTM, CDR2 ANQGSEA. This chain's CDR3 is CSVEGAGGTGELFF. The DNA for the CDR3 is TGCAGCGTTGAAGGGGCAGGGGGTACCGGGGAGCTGTTTTTT.

The gene calls are TRBV28 and TRBJ1-5; 9 bases map to TRBD1. This CDR3 is 15 amino acids long. The germline CDR1 and CDR2 sequences are MDHEN and SYDVKM. Unmatched junction bases numbered 6, after V lost 5 bases and J lost 4 bases. The CDR3 here is CASSPPTGGNQPQHF. CDR3 DNA: TGTGCCAGCAGTCCCCCGACAGGGGGAAATCAGCCCCAGCATTTT.

This sequence joins TRBV5-5 and TRBJ2-3; 8 bases are shared with TRBD2. CDR1 is SGHKS and CDR2 is YYEKEE in the germline V gene (reference sequence). This CDR3 spans 14 amino acids. J was trimmed by 5 bases and V by 4 bases; bases with no gene match: 6. The CDR3 region is CASSREGYEDTQYF. In DNA, the CDR3 is TGTGCCAGCAGCCGGGAGGGGTATGAAGATACGCAGTATTTT.

This clone was seen ten or more times. V usage is TRBV19 and J usage is TRBJ1-5; D might be TRBD1 (5 bases). The CDR3 runs 15 residues. Deletions cut 11 bases from V and 1 base from J, with 18 bases between. The germline gives CDR1 LNHDA, CDR2 SQIVND (reference sequence). The DNA of the CDR3 is TGTGCCGCTGAAGGAGGGGCCGGGAGCAATCAGCCCCAGCATTTT. Encoded protein: CAAEGGAGSNQPQHF.